The 2 T cell receptor beta chains reported below all come from one sample, sequenced in a study of graft-versus-host responses after intestinal transplantation. Their antigen targets remain unknown. Clones were sequenced by immunoSEQ multiplex PCR, and TCRdb holds only the in-frame ones, with some missing. The profile shows about 36,000 clones, roughly 95% of them singletons. The sample here was unstimulated CD4+ T cells sorted from spleen or lymph node cells, taken before transplant. The receptors stem from a human donor who was the organ donor for an intestinal transplant.

This chain connects TRBV5-1 to TRBJ2-3, with 11 bases lining up with TRBD2. Germline CDR1 reads SGHRS; CDR2 reads YFSETQ. The CDR3 has 16 residues. V was pared by 1 base and J by 0 bases, with 1 base of the junction left unmatched. The CDR3 sequence: CASSLPSGGSTDTQYF. The CDR3 region has the DNA TGCGCCAGCAGCTTGCCTAGCGGGGGGAGCACAGATACGCAGTATTTT.

This sequence joins TRBV11-2 and TRBJ2-2, with 11 bases fitting TRBD2. V shed 3 bases and J 6 bases; nucleotides not matched to a gene: 3. The CDR3 extends over 15 amino acids. Germline assignment: CDR1 SGHAT and CDR2 FQNNGV. The CDR3 spells CASSFSGGASGELFF. CDR3 nucleotides: TGTGCCAGCAGCTTTAGCGGGGGGGCCTCCGGGGAGCTGTTTTTT.